This T cell receptor beta chain appears in the sequencing data of a study of cytomegalovirus exposure and HLA in healthy donors. PCR employed 60 Vbeta and 13 Jbeta primers. The assay was immunoSEQ multiplex PCR, and TCRdb's table has in-frame clones only and misses some. The table records approximately 150,000 clones, about four fifths of them present only once. Comment on this clone: Antigen: not known.

Notes on the study in general: The records held CMV serostatus as the only immune exposure information.

Material for sequencing was PBMCs. This sequence was found in a woman in her forties or fifties in good health and CMV-seronegative.

The DNA of the CDR3 is TGTGCCAGCAGCGCCACAACCGGGACTAGCGGAAAACTGGTAGTC. This translates into CASSATTGTSGKLVV. The chain is built from TRBV9 and TRBJ2-7, with 11 bases aligning to TRBD2. Per germline, CDR1 SGDLS and CDR2 YYNGEE. The CDR3 totals 15 residues.